A single sample is the source of the 8 T cell receptor beta chains below, sequenced in a study of PD-1 blockade in mismatch repair-deficient tumors. Measured with immunoSEQ multiplex PCR; TCRdb has only the in-frame clones, and not every one. The sample records around 40,000 clones, roughly 80% being singletons. Sequences were derived from peripheral blood, sampled 4 weeks after starting pembrolizumab. These receptors were taken from an adult with mismatch repair-deficient cancer.

CDR3 protein: CASSFDRGGTEAFF. The CDR3 DNA sequence: TGTGCCAGCAGCTTCGACAGGGGCGGCACTGAAGCTTTCTTT. This rearrangement joins TRBV7-8 to TRBJ1-1; 8 nucleotides agree with TRBD1. The V and J ends lost 3 bases and 4 bases, in that order; junction bases with no gene match: 4. Germline assignment: CDR1 SGHVS and CDR2 FQNEAQ. The length of the CDR3 is 14 residues.

The gene calls are TRBV5-1 and TRBJ2-2; D is perhaps TRBD1 or TRBD2 (5 bases each). CDR1 is SGHRS, CDR2 YFSETQ, per germline. Deletions cut 7 bases from V and 0 bases from J, with 10 bases between. This CDR3 comprises 14 residues. The CDR3 sequence: CASFPGPNTGELFF. In DNA form, the CDR3 reads TGCGCCAGCTTTCCGGGGCCGAACACCGGGGAGCTGTTTTTT.

The chain couples TRBV4-1 to TRBJ2-1, with TRBD1 matching 7 bases. The CDR3 is made up of 12 amino acids. After removal of 4 bases from V and 7 bases from J, the junction contained 1 base not matched to a gene. Germline loops: CDR1 MGHRA, CDR2 YSYEKL. As DNA, the CDR3 is TGCGCCAGCAGCCGACAGGGAAATGAGCAGTTCTTC. It is translated as CASSRQGNEQFF.

J is TRBJ2-1 and V is TRBV15; weak D call: TRBD2 (6 bases). The CDR3 is 14 amino acids. V dropped 1 base and J dropped 7 bases, with 11 bases sitting between them. The germline gives CDR1 LNHNV, CDR2 YYDKDF (reference sequence). CDR3 nucleotides: TGTGCCACCAGCAGAGGGGACTCAGGGAATGAGCAGTTCTTC. This translates into CATSRGDSGNEQFF.

V usage is TRBV2 and J usage is TRBJ2-5, with D possibly matching TRBD2 (5 bases). Germline CDR1 reads SNHLY; CDR2 reads FYNNEI. The CDR3 sequence is 13 residues long. Trimming removed 8 bases at V and 4 bases at J, with 14 bases between. CDR3 sequence (DNA): TGTGCCAGCCACGGAAAAGAGGGAGAGACCCAGTACTTC. The encoded protein is CASHGKEGETQYF.

The DNA of the CDR3 is TGTGCCAGCAGCTTGGCAGCGGGAGGGCGTCTCATTCAGTACTTC. Its protein is CASSLAAGGRLIQYF. The V gene is TRBV5-6, the J gene TRBJ2-4; 10 nucleotides match TRBD2. In germline, CDR1 is SGHDT, CDR2 YYEEEE. The CDR3 has 15 residues. The ends lost 0 bases at V and 9 bases at J; junction bases unmatched: 6.

In this sample, this clone turned up a few times. The chain employs TRBV4-2 and TRBJ2-3; 12 bases map to TRBD2. With V trimmed by 1 base and J by 1 base, 6 bases remained unmatched. The CDR3 totals 18 residues. Germline V gene data show CDR1 as LGHNA and CDR2 as YNFKEQ. CDR3 sequence reads: CASSQVLAGGPRTDTQYF. As DNA, the CDR3 is TGTGCCAGCAGCCAAGTCCTAGCGGGAGGGCCCCGCACAGATACGCAGTATTTT.

This clone was found once. J is TRBJ2-7 and V is TRBV5-6; D gene uncertain. The V and J ends lost 0 bases and 4 bases respectively, with 5 bases between them. This CDR3 has 12 residues. In germline, CDR1 is SGHDT, CDR2 YYEEEE. CDR3: CASSLGGYEQYF. DNA of the CDR3: TGTGCCAGCAGCTTGGGCGGATACGAGCAGTACTTC.